The 11 T cell receptor beta chains presented below share a single source sample, sequenced in a study of cytomegalovirus exposure and HLA in healthy donors. In the PCR, 60 Vbeta and 13 Jbeta primers were used. Assay: immunoSEQ multiplex PCR; the TCRdb copy retains only in-frame clones and omits some. The table records some 120,000 clones, 81% of them present only once. Sequencing was carried out using PBMCs. The receptors originated from a woman in her 30s in good health and CMV-seronegative.

J is TRBJ2-1 and V is TRBV11-2; D might be TRBD1 (6 bases). With 3 bases removed from V and 0 bases from J, the gap between germline ends came to 6 bases. CDR1 and CDR2 (germline): SGHAT, FQNNGV. There are 14 residues in the CDR3. The CDR3, as DNA: TGTGCCAGCAGCTTGGGGGCCTCCTACAATGAGCAGTTCTTC. Its translation is CASSLGASYNEQFF.

The V gene is TRBV6-4, the J gene TRBJ2-5; 9 bases align to TRBD1. The end of the DNA is better explained by TRBJ2-7, so the J call may be wrong. Germline loops: CDR1 MRHNA, CDR2 SNTAGT. The CDR3 covers 14 residues. This CDR3 is CASRKTGGHYEQYF. The CDR3 DNA reads TGTGCCAGCAGAAAGACAGGGGGGCACTACGAGCAGTACTTC.

The chain combines TRBV7-2 with TRBJ2-7; 9 bases agree with TRBD1. The CDR3 extends over 14 amino acids. Per germline, CDR1 SGHTA and CDR2 FQGNSA. With V trimmed by 5 bases and J by 2 bases, 4 bases remained unmatched. The DNA of the CDR3 is TGTGCCAGCAGCGTCCGGGACAGGGCCTACGAGCAGTACTTC. It encodes CASSVRDRAYEQYF.

The sample holds a few counts of this clone. The rearrangement uses TRBV15 and TRBJ2-7, with a tentative D call TRBD2 (6 bases). Germline-derived CDR1 and CDR2 are LNHNV and YYDKDF (reference sequence). The V gene lost 0 bases and the J gene lost 7 bases, with 19 bases spanning the gap. The CDR3 runs to 16 residues. The CDR3 sequence is CATSRDWRDGGREQYF. DNA for the CDR3: TGTGCCACCAGCAGAGATTGGAGGGACGGGGGAAGAGAGCAGTACTTC.

J is TRBJ2-1 and V is TRBV5-4; D is undetermined. Deletions cut 5 bases from V and 4 bases from J, with 10 bases between. The CDR3 is 13 residues long. The germline gives CDR1 SGHNT, CDR2 YYREEE (reference sequence). This CDR3 reads CASSPSPYNEQFF. In nucleotides, the CDR3 is TGTGCCAGCAGTCCCTCTCCGTACAATGAGCAGTTCTTC. Filled out from reference TRBV5-4 and TRBJ2-1, the complete variable domain reads ETGVTQSPTHLIKTRGQQVTLRCSSQSGHNTVSWYQQALGQGPQFIFQYYREEENGRGNFPPRFSGLQFPNYSSELNVNALELDDSALYLCASSPSPYNEQFFGPGTRLTVL.

This rearrangement joins TRBV19 to TRBJ2-1; 10 bases map to TRBD2. V shed 5 bases, J shed 3 bases, and the junction held 4 bases outside the gene matches. The CDR3 sequence is 15 residues long. Germline V CDR1 and CDR2: LNHDA, SQIVND (reference sequence). Here the CDR3 reads CASSGVAGGYNEQFF. The CDR3 DNA is TGTGCCAGTAGTGGCGTAGCGGGAGGCTACAATGAGCAGTTCTTC. Full variable domain (rest looked up from reference TRBV19 and TRBJ2-1): DGGITQSPKYLFRKEGQNVTLSCEQNLNHDAMYWYRQDPGQGLRLIYYSQIVNDFQKGDIAEGYSVSREKKESFPLTVTSAQKNPTAFYLCASSGVAGGYNEQFFGPGTRLTVL.

This CDR3 is CASSYEGKTYEQYF. The DNA of the CDR3 is TGTGCCAGCAGTTACGAGGGAAAGACCTACGAGCAGTACTTC. The chain links TRBV6-5 to TRBJ2-7, with D possibly matching TRBD2 (5 bases). This CDR3 has 14 residues. Germline CDR1 is MNHEY and CDR2 is SVGAGI. V was shortened by 2 bases and J by 2 bases, with 10 bases between the two germline ends.

The CDR3 DNA reads as TGTGCCAGCTCACCGTGGGGCACTGGCGTAGGTGCGAACACTGAAGCTTTCTTT. Encoded protein: CASSPWGTGVGANTEAFF. The rearrangement joins TRBV18 to TRBJ1-1; D perhaps matches TRBD1 (5 bases). Trimming took off 3 bases at V and 1 base at J, with 21 bases between the two ends. Germline values: CDR1 KGHSH, CDR2 LQKENI. The CDR3 extends over 18 amino acids.

The chain employs TRBV28 and TRBJ2-3; D gene uncertain. Near its end, the DNA agrees better with TRBJ1-5, so the J call may be wrong. The CDR3 extends over 16 amino acids. In germline, CDR1 is MDHEN, CDR2 SYDVKM. The chain's CDR3 is CASSLSTSGRTDTQHF. CDR3 bases: TGTGCCAGCAGTTTAAGTACTAGCGGGAGAACAGATACGCAGCATTTT.

The V call is TRBV2, the J call TRBJ2-5; 9 bases map to TRBD1. From germline, CDR1 is SNHLY and CDR2 FYNNEI. The CDR3 extends over 15 amino acids. Germline trimming cut 3 bases from V and 4 bases from J; bases unmatched to any gene: 6. CDR3: CASSDRDRVGETQYF. In nucleotides, the CDR3 is TGTGCCAGCAGTGACCGGGACAGGGTAGGAGAGACCCAGTACTTC.

The chain carries TRBV7-9 and TRBJ2-1; D might be TRBD1 (6 bases). The CDR3 consists of 12 residues. Trimming pared 5 bases from V and 6 bases from J, leaving 8 bases between. Germline V gives CDR1 SEHNR, CDR2 FQNEAQ (reference sequence). Here the CDR3 reads CASSMDSNEQFF. Here the CDR3 DNA reads TGTGCCAGCAGCATGGACAGCAATGAGCAGTTCTTC. The whole variable domain, remainder taken from reference TRBV7-9 and TRBJ2-1, is DTGVSQNPRHKITKRGQNVTFRCDPISEHNRLYWYRQTLGQGPEFLTYFQNEAQLEKSRLLSDRFSAERPKGSFSTLEIQRTEQGDSAMYLCASSMDSNEQFFGPGTRLTVL.